This entry features one TCR beta chain sequence. The sample originates from a study of blood T cell repertoires in COVID-19. Clones were read by immunoSEQ multiplex PCR, and TCRdb kept only the in-frame ones, dropping some. The table records 210,000 or so clones, under 85% of them present only once. V lost 5 bases to trimming and J lost 4 bases; unmatched junction nucleotides: 14. This CDR3 region has 18 residues. In germline, CDR1 is MNHNY, CDR2 SVGAGI (reference sequence). The material sequenced was PBMCs or T cells enriched from blood (not recorded which). The sequence was collected from a man aged 55 to 70 who had recovered from COVID-19. The V gene is TRBV6-6, the J gene TRBJ2-1; the match to TRBD2 covers 10 bases. CDR3 nucleotide sequence: TGTGCCAGCAGTCGACGGGGACTCGAGCGGGGGGGATACAATGAGCAGTTCTTC. Encoded protein: CASSRRGLERGGYNEQFF.